The 15 T cell receptor beta chains in this list originate from one sample, sequenced in a study of blood T cell repertoires in COVID-19. TCRdb's table, derived via immunoSEQ multiplex PCR, lists solely in-frame clones and lacks some. The data hold 110,000 or so clones, with roughly 81% observed a single time. Sequenced material: peripheral blood. The receptors originated from a man aged 40-55 years with acute or convalescent COVID-19.

This chain uses TRBV3-1 (or the pseudogene TRBV3-2) with TRBJ2-3, with D perhaps matching TRBD2 (5 bases). The V end lost 4 bases, the J end lost 5 bases, and 13 bases lay between the germline ends. The CDR3 spans 14 residues. CDR1 LGHDT and CDR2 YNNKEL come from the germline V gene (reference sequence). CDR3 nucleotide sequence: TGTGCCAGCAGCCCGCAGTGGGCGGGAGATACGCAGTATTTT. Translating gives CASSPQWAGDTQYF.

This clone was seen at least ten times. This chain joins TRBV5-4 and TRBJ1-2, with a weak D call TRBD1 (6 bases). The germline CDR1 and CDR2 sequences are SGHNT and YYREEE (reference sequence). This CDR3 region has 14 residues. V dropped 1 base and J dropped 5 bases, with 12 bases sitting between them. CDR3 residues: CASSLWAGEYGYTF. The DNA of the CDR3 is TGTGCCAGCAGCTTGTGGGCAGGGGAGTATGGCTACACCTTC.

The chain joins TRBV2 to TRBJ2-2, with 9 bases fitting TRBD1. The germline CDR1 and CDR2 sequences are SNHLY and FYNNEI. Trimming at V came to 6 bases and at J to 5 bases, leaving 10 bases not matched to a gene. CDR3 size: 16 residues. For the CDR3, the DNA is TGTGCCAGCAGCAAGATGACAGGGGGAGTAACCGGGGAGCTGTTTTTT. It yields the protein CASSKMTGGVTGELFF.

The chain has TRBV24-1 and TRBJ1-2; TRBD1 agrees at 11 bases. The CDR3 is 15 residues long. Per the germline V gene, CDR1 is KGHDR and CDR2 is SFDVKD. With V trimmed by 1 base and J by 4 bases, 1 base remained unmatched. In nucleotides, the CDR3 is TGTGCCACCAGTGATTTTGGGACAGGGGGCTATGGCTACACCTTC. This sequence encodes CATSDFGTGGYGYTF.

The chain joins TRBV6-5 to TRBJ2-3; TRBD1 might be the D (6 bases). The V and J ends lost 2 bases and 5 bases respectively, with 11 bases between them. Germline V gives CDR1 MNHEY, CDR2 SVGAGI. The CDR3 length is 14 residues. CDR3 in DNA: TGTGCCAGCAGTTACGGGGACAACAGAGATACGCAGTATTTT. It yields the protein CASSYGDNRDTQYF.

The J gene is TRBJ1-4, the V gene TRBV29-1; 10 nucleotides line up with TRBD1. CDR1 SQVTM and CDR2 ANQGSEA come from the germline V gene. With 7 bases clipped from V and 7 bases from J, the junction kept 6 bases outside the gene matches. The CDR3 has 13 residues. CDR3 DNA: TGCAGCGGCCTGACAGGGGGCACTGAAAAACTGTTTTTT. The encoded protein is CSGLTGGTEKLFF.

This chain's CDR3 is CASSLAVIVGTGSNEQFF. CDR3 DNA: TGCGCCAGCAGCTTGGCCGTTATTGTCGGGACAGGGTCCAATGAGCAGTTCTTC. The rearrangement uses TRBV5-1 and TRBJ2-1; 9 nucleotides match TRBD1. The CDR3 covers 18 residues. CDR1 SGHRS and CDR2 YFSETQ come from the germline V gene. V lost 0 bases and J lost 6; bases outside the gene matches: 13.

The gene calls are TRBV10-3 and TRBJ2-6; 10 bases line up with TRBD1. The germline gives CDR1 ENHRY, CDR2 SYGVKD. The CDR3 covers 21 residues. After removal of 2 bases from V and 0 bases from J, the junction contained 13 bases not matched to a gene. The CDR3 bases are TGTGCCATCAGTGAGATAGGCCCGGACAGGGGGTTTCTCTCTGGGGCCAACGTCCTGACTTTC. This translates into CAISEIGPDRGFLSGANVLTF.

The chain links TRBV6-5 to TRBJ1-4; D unclear. The CDR3 runs 13 residues. Germline loops: CDR1 MNHEY, CDR2 SVGAGI. V was pared by 9 bases and J by 5 bases, with 13 bases between. CDR3 sequence (DNA): TGTGCCAGTCATTGGGCGGGAAATGAAAAACTGTTTTTT. Its protein is CASHWAGNEKLFF.

The chain is built from TRBV4-1 and TRBJ2-5; D gene unclear. The CDR3 covers 14 residues. Trimming took off 1 base at V and 3 bases at J, with 9 bases between the two ends. Germline V CDR1 and CDR2: MGHRA, YSYEKL. The CDR3 region is CASSQVIGEETQYF. The DNA of the CDR3 is TGCGCCAGCAGCCAAGTGATAGGAGAAGAGACCCAGTACTTC.

A single count supports this clone. The J gene is TRBJ2-1, the V gene TRBV5-1; 13 bases match TRBD2. The CDR3 is 15 amino acids. In germline, CDR1 is SGHRS, CDR2 YFSETQ. The ends lost 2 bases at V and 6 bases at J; junction bases unmatched: 2. CDR3 in amino acids: CASSFGLAGANEQFF. The CDR3 bases are TGCGCCAGCAGCTTCGGACTAGCGGGGGCCAATGAGCAGTTCTTC.

This chain links TRBV19 with TRBJ1-2; no definite D call. Germline-derived CDR1 and CDR2 are LNHDA and SQIVND (reference sequence). The CDR3 has 12 amino acids. V was trimmed by 5 bases and J by 5 bases, leaving 9 bases between them. The CDR3 sequence: CASSARGYGYTF. The CDR3 DNA follows: TGTGCCAGTAGTGCGAGAGGGTATGGCTACACCTTC. Looking up the rest from reference TRBV19 and TRBJ1-2 gives the full variable domain: DGGITQSPKYLFRKEGQNVTLSCEQNLNHDAMYWYRQDPGQGLRLIYYSQIVNDFQKGDIAEGYSVSREKKESFPLTVTSAQKNPTAFYLCASSARGYGYTFGSGTRLTVV.

V is TRBV7-2 and J is TRBJ2-1; D remains unclear. This CDR3 contains 13 residues. Trimming removed 3 bases from V and 4 bases from J, with 7 bases in between. Germline assignment: CDR1 SGHTA and CDR2 FQGNSA. CDR3: CASSLSVYNEQFF. As DNA, the CDR3 is TGTGCCAGCAGCTTGTCCGTGTACAATGAGCAGTTCTTC.

This sequence joins TRBV27 and TRBJ2-7; a possible D gene is TRBD1 (5 bases). This CDR3 contains 14 residues. V lost 6 bases, J lost 1 base, and 13 bases lay in between. Germline loops: CDR1 MNHEY, CDR2 SMNVEV (reference sequence). The CDR3 DNA follows: TGTGCCAGCAGCCAAGACAGAGAGTCCTACGAGCAGTACTTC. Translating it yields CASSQDRESYEQYF.

The J gene is TRBJ1-1, the V gene TRBV6-1; D perhaps matches TRBD1 (5 bases). The CDR3 length is 16 residues. Trimming cost V 4 bases and J 1 base, with 16 bases left between them. Germline V gives CDR1 MNHNS, CDR2 SASEGT. This CDR3 reads CASSGAREGRNTEAFF. The CDR3 DNA follows: TGTGCCAGCAGTGGGGCTCGGGAGGGGCGGAACACTGAAGCTTTCTTT.